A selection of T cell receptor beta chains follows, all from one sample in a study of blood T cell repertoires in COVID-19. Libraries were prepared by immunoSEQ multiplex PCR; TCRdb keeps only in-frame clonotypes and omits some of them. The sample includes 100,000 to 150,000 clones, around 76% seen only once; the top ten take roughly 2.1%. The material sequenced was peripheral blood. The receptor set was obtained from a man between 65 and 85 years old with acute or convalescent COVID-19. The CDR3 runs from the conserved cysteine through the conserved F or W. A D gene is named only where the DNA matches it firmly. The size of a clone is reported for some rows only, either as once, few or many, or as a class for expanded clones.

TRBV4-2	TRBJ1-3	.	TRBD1	CASSQGQGYGNTIYF	TGTGCCAGCAGCCAAGGACAGGGGTATGGAAACACCATATATTTT
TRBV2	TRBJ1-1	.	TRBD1	CASSTGQVIEAFF	TGTGCCAGCAGCACGGGACAGGTAATTGAAGCTTTCTTT
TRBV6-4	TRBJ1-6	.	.	CASSEQSSYNSPLHF	TGTGCCAGCAGCGAACAGAGCTCCTATAATTCACCCCTCCACTTT
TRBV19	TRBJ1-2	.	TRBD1	CATSSDRGTLYGYTF	TGTGCCACCTCTTCCGACAGGGGGACCCTCTATGGCTACACCTTC
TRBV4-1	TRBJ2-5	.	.	CASSQSGTQVGETQYF	TGCGCCAGCAGCCAAAGCGGGACACAAGTTGGAGAGACCCAGTACTTC
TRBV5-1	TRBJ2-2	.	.	CASSKDSTLGELFF	TGCGCCAGCAGCAAGGACAGCACTTTAGGGGAGCTGTTTTTT
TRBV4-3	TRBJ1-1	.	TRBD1	CASSQPGQGFSEAFF	TGCGCCAGCAGCCAACCGGGACAGGGTTTTTCTGAAGCTTTCTTT
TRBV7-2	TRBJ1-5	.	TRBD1	CASSLVQGANQPQHF	TGTGCCAGCAGCTTAGTACAGGGGGCAAATCAGCCCCAGCATTTT
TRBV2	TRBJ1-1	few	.	CASNGQPNTEAFF	TGTGCCAGCAACGGACAGCCCAACACTGAAGCTTTCTTT
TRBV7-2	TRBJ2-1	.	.	CASVPRGNEQFF	TGTGCCAGCGTACCTCGCGGGAATGAGCAGTTCTTC
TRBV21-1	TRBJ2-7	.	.	CASSKAINGTGGFDEQYF	TGTGCCAGCAGCAAAGCCATAAACGGGACAGGGGGTTTCGACGAGCAGTACTTC
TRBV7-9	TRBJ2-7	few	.	CASSLEQGSPSYEQYF	TGTGCCAGCAGCTTGGAGCAGGGAAGTCCTTCCTACGAGCAGTACTTC
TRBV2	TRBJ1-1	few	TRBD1	CASTQTGGKTEAFF	TGTGCCAGCACTCAAACAGGGGGCAAAACTGAAGCTTTCTTT
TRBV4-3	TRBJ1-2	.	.	CASSQWDNEGGYTF	TGCGCCAGCAGCCAATGGGACAACGAGGGGGGCTACACCTTC
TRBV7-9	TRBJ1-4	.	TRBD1	CASSPQGLATNEKLFF	TGTGCCAGCAGCCCACAGGGGTTGGCAACTAATGAAAAACTGTTTTTT
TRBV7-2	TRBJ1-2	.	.	CASSLEGHRGYTF	TGTGCCAGCAGCTTAGAGGGACATCGTGGCTACACCTTC
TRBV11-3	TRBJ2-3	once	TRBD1	CASSLVAGGMNTQYF	TGTGCCAGCAGCTTAGTGGCAGGGGGCATGAATACGCAGTATTTT
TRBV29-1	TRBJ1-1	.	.	CSVAPLGAGTEAFF	TGCAGCGTTGCCCCGCTGGGGGCAGGCACTGAAGCTTTCTTT
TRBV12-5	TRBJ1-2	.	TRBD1	CASGSPPGQGHTF	TGTGCTAGTGGTTCCCCCCCCGGACAGGGCCACACCTTC
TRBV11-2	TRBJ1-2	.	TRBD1	CASSFILGQYGYTF	TGTGCCAGCAGCTTTATTCTGGGACAGTATGGCTACACCTTC
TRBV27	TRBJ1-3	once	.	CASSFAGAGNTIYF	TGTGCCAGCAGTTTCGCAGGGGCTGGAAACACCATATATTTT
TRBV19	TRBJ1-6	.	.	CASSSPTGETYNSPLHF	TGTGCCAGTAGTAGTCCGACAGGAGAAACCTATAATTCACCCCTCCACTTT
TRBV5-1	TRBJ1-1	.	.	CASSLERITDTEAFF	TGCGCCAGCAGCTTGGAGCGGATAACGGACACTGAAGCTTTCTTT
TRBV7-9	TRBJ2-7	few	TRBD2	CASSLSGGAGNEQYF	TGTGCCAGCAGCTTGTCCGGGGGGGCAGGGAACGAGCAGTACTTC
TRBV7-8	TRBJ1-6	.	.	CASGLAGGNSPLHF	TGTGCCAGCGGACTGGCCGGCGGTAATTCACCCCTCCACTTT
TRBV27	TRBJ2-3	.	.	CASSVPPGKGPTDTQYF	TGTGCCAGCAGTGTCCCCCCGGGAAAAGGGCCGACAGATACGCAGTATTTT
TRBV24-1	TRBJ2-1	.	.	CATARSGYNEQFF	TGTGCCACCGCTCGATCCGGCTACAATGAGCAGTTCTTC
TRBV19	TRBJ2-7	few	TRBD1	CASSSSTGGYEQYF	TGTGCCAGTAGTTCGTCGACAGGGGGATACGAGCAGTACTTC
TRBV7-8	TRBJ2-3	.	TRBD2	CASSLARGGTQYF	TGTGCCAGCAGCTTAGCGCGCGGGGGTACGCAGTATTTT
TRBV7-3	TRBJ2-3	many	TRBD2	CASSRSGGARTDTQYF	TGTGCCAGCAGCCGTAGCGGGGGGGCCAGGACAGATACGCAGTATTTT
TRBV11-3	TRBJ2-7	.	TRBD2	CASSLGSGGFSYEQYF	TGTGCCAGCAGCTTAGGTAGCGGGGGGTTCTCCTACGAGCAGTACTTC
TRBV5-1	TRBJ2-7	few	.	CASSLGGGQPYEQYF	TGCGCCAGCAGCTTGGGGGGGGGCCAGCCCTACGAGCAGTACTTC
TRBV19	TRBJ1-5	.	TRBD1	CASSIGRGHGQPQHF	TGTGCCAGTAGTATAGGCAGGGGGCATGGTCAGCCCCAGCATTTT
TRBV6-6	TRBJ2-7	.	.	CASKQSGSDEQYF	TGTGCCAGCAAGCAGTCCGGGTCCGACGAGCAGTACTTC
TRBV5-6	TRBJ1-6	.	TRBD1	CASSFEPILGDRLNSPLHF	TGTGCCAGCAGCTTTGAACCCATTCTCGGGGACAGGTTGAATTCACCCCTCCACTTT
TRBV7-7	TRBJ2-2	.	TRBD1	CASSPEPGGAGELFF	TGTGCTAGCAGCCCCGAGCCAGGGGGAGCCGGGGAGCTGTTTTTT
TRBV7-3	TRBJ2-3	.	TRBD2	CASSWGTSGDSDTQYF	TGTGCCAGCAGCTGGGGAACTAGCGGGGACTCAGATACGCAGTATTTT
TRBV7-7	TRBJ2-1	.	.	CASSLSPTYNEQFF	TGTGCTAGCAGCTTGAGCCCTACCTACAATGAGCAGTTCTTC
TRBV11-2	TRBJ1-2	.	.	CASSLDVGAPNYGYTF	TGTGCCAGCAGCTTAGACGTAGGGGCACCTAACTATGGCTACACCTTC
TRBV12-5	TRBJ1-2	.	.	CASGLVQDTANYGYTF	TGTGCTAGTGGTTTGGTACAGGATACCGCTAACTATGGCTACACCTTC
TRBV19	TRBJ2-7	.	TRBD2	CASSVSSGGPHEQYF	TGTGCCAGTAGTGTGTCTAGCGGGGGGCCACACGAGCAGTACTTC
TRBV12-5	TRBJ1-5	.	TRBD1	CASGPGDSYNQPQHF	TGTGCTAGTGGTCCCGGGGACAGCTACAATCAGCCCCAGCATTTT
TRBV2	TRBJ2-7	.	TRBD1	CASSEGGQVGPPYEQYF	TGTGCCAGCAGTGAAGGTGGACAGGTGGGACCGCCCTACGAGCAGTACTTC
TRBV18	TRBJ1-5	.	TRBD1	CASSPTGSGRSGNQPQHF	TGTGCCAGCTCACCGACAGGGAGTGGAAGGTCTGGCAATCAGCCCCAGCATTTT
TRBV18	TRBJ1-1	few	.	CASSSSRVEAFF	TGTGCCAGCTCGTCGAGCAGGGTTGAAGCTTTCTTT
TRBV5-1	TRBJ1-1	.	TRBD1	CASSIGTANTEAFF	TGCGCCAGCAGCATCGGGACAGCCAACACTGAAGCTTTCTTT
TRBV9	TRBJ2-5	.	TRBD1	CASSPGQEMETQYF	TGTGCCAGCAGCCCGGGACAGGAGATGGAGACCCAGTACTTC
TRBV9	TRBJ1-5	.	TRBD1	CASSVGAGGPYSNQPQHF	TGTGCCAGCAGCGTAGGGGCAGGGGGCCCCTATAGCAATCAGCCCCAGCATTTT
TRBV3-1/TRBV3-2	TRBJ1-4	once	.	CASSQHGRGANEKLFF	TGTGCCAGCAGCCAACACGGACGGGGAGCTAATGAAAAACTGTTTTTT
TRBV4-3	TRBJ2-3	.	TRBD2	CASSQDRGGGTDTQYF	TGCGCCAGCAGCCAAGATCGGGGCGGGGGTACAGATACGCAGTATTTT